This TCR beta chain was documented in a study of blood T cell repertoires in COVID-19. Libraries were prepared by immunoSEQ multiplex PCR; TCRdb keeps only in-frame clonotypes and omits some of them. The table has some 44,000 clones, about 90% seen once; the top ten hold more than 10%. Germline loops: CDR1 SGHVS, CDR2 FQNEAQ. The CDR3 has 17 amino acids. V lost 7 bases and J 6 bases, leaving 25 bases between the germline ends. This TCR was recovered from a human donor in a cohort sampled during active COVID-19. The chain joins TRBV7-8 to TRBJ1-5; D perhaps matches TRBD1 (5 bases). Sequencing input: peripheral blood. CDR3 residues: CASTPGRGRVNRQPQHF. The CDR3 coding sequence is TGTGCCAGCACCCCGGGCCGGGGGAGGGTAAATCGTCAGCCCCAGCATTTT.